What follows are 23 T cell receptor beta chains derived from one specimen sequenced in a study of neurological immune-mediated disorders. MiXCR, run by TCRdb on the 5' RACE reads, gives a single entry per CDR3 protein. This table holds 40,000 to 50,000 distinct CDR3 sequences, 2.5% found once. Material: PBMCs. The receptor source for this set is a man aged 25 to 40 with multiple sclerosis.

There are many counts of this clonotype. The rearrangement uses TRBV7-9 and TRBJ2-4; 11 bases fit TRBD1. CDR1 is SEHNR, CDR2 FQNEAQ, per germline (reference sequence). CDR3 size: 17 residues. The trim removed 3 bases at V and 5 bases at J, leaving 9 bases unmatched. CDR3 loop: CASSLGTGGLQENIQYF. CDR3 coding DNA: TGTGCCAGCAGCTTGGGGACAGGGGGGCTGCAGGAAAACATTCAGTACTTC.

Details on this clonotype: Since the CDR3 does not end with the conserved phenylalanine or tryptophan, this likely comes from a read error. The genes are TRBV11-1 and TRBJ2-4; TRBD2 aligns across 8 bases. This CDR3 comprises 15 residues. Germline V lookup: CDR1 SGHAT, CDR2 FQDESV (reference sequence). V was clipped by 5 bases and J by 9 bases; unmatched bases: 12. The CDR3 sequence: CASSKTGGESSIQYS. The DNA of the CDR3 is TGTGCCAGCAGCAAGACGGGGGGGGAGTCGAGCATTCAGTACTCC.

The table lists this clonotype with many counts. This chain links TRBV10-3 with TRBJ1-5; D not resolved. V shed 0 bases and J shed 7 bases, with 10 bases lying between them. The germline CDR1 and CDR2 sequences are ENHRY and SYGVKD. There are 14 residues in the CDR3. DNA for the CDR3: TGTGCCATCAGTGAGTCGAAACCGCTCCAGCCCCAGCATTTT. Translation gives CAISESKPLQPQHF.

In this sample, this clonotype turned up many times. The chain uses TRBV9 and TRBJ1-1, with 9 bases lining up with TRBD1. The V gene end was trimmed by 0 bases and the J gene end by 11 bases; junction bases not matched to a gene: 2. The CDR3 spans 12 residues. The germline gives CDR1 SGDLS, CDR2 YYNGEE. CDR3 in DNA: TGTGCCAGCAGCGTAGAAGGACAGGGGGCTTTCTTT. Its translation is CASSVEGQGAFF.

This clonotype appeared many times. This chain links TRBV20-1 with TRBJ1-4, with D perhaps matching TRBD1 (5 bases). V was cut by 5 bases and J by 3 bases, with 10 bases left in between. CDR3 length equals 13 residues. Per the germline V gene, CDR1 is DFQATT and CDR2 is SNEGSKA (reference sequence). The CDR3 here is CSAAGTPNEKLFF. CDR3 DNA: TGCAGTGCTGCCGGGACCCCTAATGAAAAACTGTTTTTT.

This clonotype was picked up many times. The CDR3 loop is CSARETGVQPQHF. CDR3 nucleotides: TGCAGTGCTAGAGAGACAGGGGTTCAGCCCCAGCATTTT. The chain combines TRBV20-1 with TRBJ1-5; TRBD1 matches at 8 bases. This CDR3 spans 13 amino acids. From germline, CDR1 is DFQATT and CDR2 SNEGSKA (reference sequence). After removal of 0 bases from V and 6 bases from J, the junction contained 1 base not matched to a gene.

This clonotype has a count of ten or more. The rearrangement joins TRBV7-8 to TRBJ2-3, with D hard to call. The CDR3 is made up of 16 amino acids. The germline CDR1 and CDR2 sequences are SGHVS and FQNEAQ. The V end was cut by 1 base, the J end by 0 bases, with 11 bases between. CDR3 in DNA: TGTGCCAGCAGCTTAGGGGTTGGCGTCAGCACAGATACGCAGTATTTT. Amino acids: CASSLGVGVSTDTQYF.

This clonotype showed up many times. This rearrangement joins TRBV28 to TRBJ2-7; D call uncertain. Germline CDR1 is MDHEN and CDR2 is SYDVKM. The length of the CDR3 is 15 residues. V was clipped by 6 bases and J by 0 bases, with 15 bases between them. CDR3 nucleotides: TGTGCCAGCAGCTCGCCGACGGGCAGCTCCTACGAGCAGTACTTC. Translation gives CASSSPTGSSYEQYF.

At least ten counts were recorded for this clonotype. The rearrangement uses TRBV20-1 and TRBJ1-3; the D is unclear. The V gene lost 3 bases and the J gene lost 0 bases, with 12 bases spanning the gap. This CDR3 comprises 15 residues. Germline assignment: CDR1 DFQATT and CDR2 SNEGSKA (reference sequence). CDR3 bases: TGCAGTGCTAGGTTGGCGACTACCTCTGGAAACACCATATATTTT. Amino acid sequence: CSARLATTSGNTIYF.

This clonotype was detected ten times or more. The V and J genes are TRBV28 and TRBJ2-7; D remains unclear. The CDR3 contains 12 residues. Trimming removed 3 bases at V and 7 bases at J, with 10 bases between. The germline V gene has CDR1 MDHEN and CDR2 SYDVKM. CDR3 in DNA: TGTGCCAGCAGTTTGCTAGGGTGGGAGCAGTACTTC. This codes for CASSLLGWEQYF.

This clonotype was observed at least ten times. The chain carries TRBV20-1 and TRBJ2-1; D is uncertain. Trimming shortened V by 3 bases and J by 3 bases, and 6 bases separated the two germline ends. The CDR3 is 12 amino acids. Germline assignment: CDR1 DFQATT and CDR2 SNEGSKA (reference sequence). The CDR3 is CSASGSYNEQFF. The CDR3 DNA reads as TGCAGTGCTAGCGGAAGCTACAATGAGCAGTTCTTC.

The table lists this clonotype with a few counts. The CDR3 DNA sequence: TGTGCCAGCAGCACCCGGGCCTCCTCCGAGCAGTACTTC. Encoded protein: CASSTRASSEQYF. The genes are TRBV21-1 and TRBJ2-7; TRBD1 is the table's D call and was not checked against the DNA. TRBV21-1 is a recognized pseudogene. This CDR3 contains 13 residues.

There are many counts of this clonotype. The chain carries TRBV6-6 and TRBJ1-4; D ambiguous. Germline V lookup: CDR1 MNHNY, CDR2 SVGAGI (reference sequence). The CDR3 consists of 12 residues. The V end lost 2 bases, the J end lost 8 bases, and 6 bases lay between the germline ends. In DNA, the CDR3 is TGTGCCAGCAGTTACGGGCAGGAAAAACTGTTTTTT. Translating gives CASSYGQEKLFF.

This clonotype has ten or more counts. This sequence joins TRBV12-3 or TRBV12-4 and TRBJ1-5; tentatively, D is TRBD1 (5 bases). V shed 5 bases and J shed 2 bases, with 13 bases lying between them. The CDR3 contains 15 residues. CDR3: CASSPPGRGNQPQHF. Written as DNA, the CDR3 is TGTGCCAGCAGTCCGCCGGGCAGGGGCAATCAGCCCCAGCATTTT.

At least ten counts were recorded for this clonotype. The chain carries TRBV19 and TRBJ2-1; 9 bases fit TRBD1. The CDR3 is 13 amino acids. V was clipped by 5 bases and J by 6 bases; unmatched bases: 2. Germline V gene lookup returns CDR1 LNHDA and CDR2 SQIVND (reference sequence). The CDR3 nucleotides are TGTGCCAGTAGTTTGGGACAGGGCAATGAGCAGTTCTTC. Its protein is CASSLGQGNEQFF. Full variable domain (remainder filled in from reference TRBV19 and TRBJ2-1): DGGITQSPKYLFRKEGQNVTLSCEQNLNHDAMYWYRQDPGQGLRLIYYSQIVNDFQKGDIAEGYSVSREKKESFPLTVTSAQKNPTAFYLCASSLGQGNEQFFGPGTRLTVL.

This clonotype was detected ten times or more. In DNA, the CDR3 is TGCGCCAGCAGCTATACGGGCACCGAGCAGTTCTTC. Amino acids: CASSYTGTEQFF. V is TRBV5-1 and J is TRBJ2-1, with D unresolved. The germline V gene encodes CDR1 SGHRS and CDR2 YFSETQ. V was trimmed by 3 bases and J by 10 bases, leaving 11 bases between them. The CDR3 is 12 amino acids.

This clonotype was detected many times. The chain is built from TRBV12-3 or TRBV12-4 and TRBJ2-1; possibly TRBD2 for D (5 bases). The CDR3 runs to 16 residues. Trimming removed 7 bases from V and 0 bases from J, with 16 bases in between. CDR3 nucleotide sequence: TGTGCCAGCACTCGTTCCGGACTCATCTCCTACAATGAGCAGTTCTTC. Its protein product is CASTRSGLISYNEQFF.

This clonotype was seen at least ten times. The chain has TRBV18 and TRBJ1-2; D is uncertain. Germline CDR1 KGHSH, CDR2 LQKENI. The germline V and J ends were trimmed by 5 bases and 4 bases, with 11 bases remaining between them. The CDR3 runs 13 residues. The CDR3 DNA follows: TGTGCCAGCTCAGAAAGGGTGGGCTATGGCTACACCTTC. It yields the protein CASSERVGYGYTF.

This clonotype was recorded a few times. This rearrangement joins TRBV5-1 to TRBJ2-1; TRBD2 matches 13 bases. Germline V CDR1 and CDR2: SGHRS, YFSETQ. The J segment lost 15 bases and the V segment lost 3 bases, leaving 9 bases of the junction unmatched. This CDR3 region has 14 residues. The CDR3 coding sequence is TGCGCCAGCAGCTACGGACTAGCGGGAGTCCCTACGTTCTTC. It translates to CASSYGLAGVPTFF.

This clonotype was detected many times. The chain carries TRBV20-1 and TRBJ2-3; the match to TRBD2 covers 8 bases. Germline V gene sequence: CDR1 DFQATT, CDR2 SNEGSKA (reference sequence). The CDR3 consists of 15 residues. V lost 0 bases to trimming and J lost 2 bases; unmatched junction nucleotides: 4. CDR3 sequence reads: CSARDPAGDTDTQYF. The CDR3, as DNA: TGCAGTGCTAGAGATCCAGCGGGAGACACAGATACGCAGTATTTT.

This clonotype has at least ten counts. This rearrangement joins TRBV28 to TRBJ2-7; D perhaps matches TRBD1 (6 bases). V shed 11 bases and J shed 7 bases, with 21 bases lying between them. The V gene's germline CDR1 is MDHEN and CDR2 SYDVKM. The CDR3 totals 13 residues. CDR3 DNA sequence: TGTGCCGCCAGGGACATAACAAAAGGAGAGCAGTACTTC. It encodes CAARDITKGEQYF.

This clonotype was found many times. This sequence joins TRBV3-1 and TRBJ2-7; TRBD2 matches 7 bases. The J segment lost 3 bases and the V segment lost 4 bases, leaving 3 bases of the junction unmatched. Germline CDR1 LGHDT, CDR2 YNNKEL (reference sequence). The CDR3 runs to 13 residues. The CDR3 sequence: CASSRASGYEQYF. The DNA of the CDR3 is TGTGCCAGCAGCCGGGCTAGCGGCTACGAGCAGTACTTC.

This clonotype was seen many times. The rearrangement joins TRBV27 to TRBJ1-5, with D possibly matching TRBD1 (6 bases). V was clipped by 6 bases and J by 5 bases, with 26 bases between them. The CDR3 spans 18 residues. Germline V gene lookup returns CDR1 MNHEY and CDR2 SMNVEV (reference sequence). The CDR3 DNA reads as TGTGCCAGCAGCCAATTGGGCTCCAACAGGGTCCGTGATCAGCCCCAGCATTTT. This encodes CASSQLGSNRVRDQPQHF.